This T cell receptor (beta chain) was obtained from a study of early T cells in non-severe SARS-CoV-2 infection (dated by TCRdb to 2020 to 2023). General notes on the study: Bulk RNA from unsorted whole blood was used for TCR sequencing, so alpha and beta chains could not be paired.

The library was generated by 5' RACE. Sequencing was performed on a NextSeq 500. To correct for sequencing error and PCR bias, the TCR library protocol tagged individual cDNA molecules with unique molecular identifiers. TCR alpha and beta chains were both sequenced, and the abundances of alpha and beta sequences in each sample were closely correlated with each other. In the source study's methods: Decombinator V4 was used to perform V gene, J gene and CDR3 annotation of TCR sequences. Expanded TCRs were defined as changing significantly between any two time points under a Poisson model with p below 0.0001. TCR abundances were normalised to the total number of TCRs sequenced per sample and expressed as counts per million. TRAV1-2 paired with TRAJ12, TRAJ20 or TRAJ33 defined MAIT TCRs, while TRAV10 paired with TRAJ18 defined iNKT TCRs. VDJdb, accessed 1 November 2021, was searched for CMV, EBV and SARS-CoV-2 annotated TCRs, excluding TCRs annotated for multiple antigens. The raw public reads went through TCRdb reprocessing: fastp at Q25, MiXCR clone calling, in-frame beta chains kept. CDR3 protein sequences are deduplicated, and each keeps its most common genes and DNA. The V and J calls follow TCRdb's processing rather than the paper's. This sample holds about 76,000 distinct CDR3 sequences; 11% were observed only once. The top ten clones comprise approximately 4.5% of the sample.

Of note for this clonotype: The specificity of this receptor is unknown. No much larger clone exists at a distance of one base, and base qualities are not known.

From a lookup of the germline V gene, CDR1 and CDR2 are ENHRY and SYGVKD. V and J lose 8 bases and 5 bases, and a span of 15 bases separates them. From cysteine to phenylalanine, the CDR3 is 13 amino acids long. This entry keeps only the CDR3 DNA: 39 bases, framed from base 1. This was a case-control study nested in a cohort of healthcare workers in London, UK, who had nasopharyngeal swab PCR tests and blood samples taken every week. Healthcare workers were recruited between 23 and 31 March 2020, during the week of the UK lockdown, and were followed weekly for up to about 15 weeks. What the work shows at the level of the full study, not this receptor alone: VDJdb matching was skewed toward anti-spike CD8 responses and likely underestimated virus-specific expansions by missing private and CD4 specificities.

The sequence links TRBV10-3 to TRBJ2-5; no D segment can be confidently identified. This TCR was sampled from an adult who was a healthcare worker with PCR-confirmed SARS-CoV-2 infection or an uninfected control (not recorded which). Source material: whole blood. The CDR3 in this case is CAIQRLVGETQYF. At the DNA level, the sequence is TGTGCCATCCAACGGCTAGTTGGGGAGACCCAGTACTTC.